Following are 19 T cell receptor beta chains from one sample sequenced in a study of cytomegalovirus exposure and HLA in healthy donors (dated by TCRdb to about 2017). Libraries were prepared through the immunoSEQ multiplex PCR assay. For the multiplex PCR, a mixture combining 60 forward primers for TCR Vbeta segments and 13 reverse primers for TCR Jbeta segments was used. TCRdb took this table from immuneACCESS and kept in-frame rearrangements with V and J called. Such tables lack part of the clones; where checked against another copy, unresolved V genes explain under half of the gap, and the rest is unexplained. This sample lists 130,000 to 150,000 clones; 60% to 80% were detected once. The ten largest account for around 4.9% of the sample. The sample taken for sequencing was PBMCs. These TCRs come from a male donor in good health and CMV-seronegative.

This chain connects TRBV30 to TRBJ1-4; D is perhaps TRBD1 (5 bases). Germline values: CDR1 GTSNPN, CDR2 SVGIG (reference sequence). The germline V and J ends were trimmed by 2 bases and 5 bases, with 15 bases remaining between them. The CDR3 is made up of 15 amino acids. CDR3 DNA sequence: TGTGCCTGGAGTATGGGGCAGGCCCTCAATGAAAAACTGTTTTTT. This encodes CAWSMGQALNEKLFF.

The chain carries TRBV7-6 and TRBJ2-1; D remains unclear. CDR1 is SGHVS, CDR2 FNYEAQ, per germline. V was trimmed by 4 bases and J by 9 bases, leaving 22 bases between them. The CDR3 length is 16 residues. This CDR3 is CASSSSFFDGTVEQFF. The CDR3 nucleotides are TGTGCCAGCAGCTCTTCCTTCTTTGACGGAACAGTTGAGCAGTTCTTC.

The V gene is TRBV28, the J gene TRBJ2-7; possible D gene TRBD2, 6 bases. CDR3 length: 12 amino acids. The germline CDR1 and CDR2 sequences are MDHEN and SYDVKM. V gave up 5 bases and J gave up 7 bases, with 12 bases separating them. CDR3 in amino acids: CASSVFSGEQYF. The CDR3 nucleotides are TGTGCCAGCAGTGTCTTTAGCGGTGAGCAGTACTTC.

This chain links TRBV7-8 with TRBJ1-5; 8 bases line up with TRBD1. The J segment lost 5 bases and the V segment lost 5 bases, leaving 11 bases of the junction unmatched. The length of the CDR3 is 16 residues. Germline V gene lookup returns CDR1 SGHVS and CDR2 FQNEAQ. The CDR3 sequence: CASSPTRTGTYQPQHF. As DNA, the CDR3 is TGTGCCAGCAGCCCTACAAGGACAGGGACGTATCAGCCCCAGCATTTT.

This chain joins TRBV7-6 and TRBJ2-2; 12 bases line up with TRBD1. The CDR3 loop spans 18 amino acids. The germline gives CDR1 SGHVS, CDR2 FNYEAQ. V shed 5 bases, J shed 1 base, and the junction held 8 bases outside the gene matches. The CDR3 here is CASSQGTGGFLNTGELFF. CDR3 nucleotides: TGTGCCAGCAGCCAGGGGACAGGGGGCTTTTTGAACACCGGGGAGCTGTTTTTT.

The rearrangement uses TRBV10-3 and TRBJ1-3; 7 nucleotides line up with TRBD1. Germline V CDR1 and CDR2: ENHRY, SYGVKD. V was pared by 6 bases and J by 3 bases, with 5 bases of the junction left unmatched. The CDR3 is 14 amino acids. Written as DNA, the CDR3 is TGTGCCATCAGGGGACAGTCTGTTGGAAACACCATATATTTT. This gives the protein CAIRGQSVGNTIYF.

The rearrangement joins TRBV5-1 to TRBJ1-2; D might be TRBD1 (6 bases). Trimming took 3 bases from V and 0 from J, leaving 9 bases between them. The CDR3 contains 14 residues. Per germline, CDR1 SGHRS and CDR2 YFSETQ. Written as DNA, the CDR3 is TGCGCCAGCAGCTCCGGACAGACTAACTATGGCTACACCTTC. This codes for CASSSGQTNYGYTF.

There are a few counts of this clone. The V gene is TRBV15, the J gene TRBJ1-4, with 7 bases aligning to TRBD1. Germline V gives CDR1 LNHNV, CDR2 YYDKDF (reference sequence). V shed 3 bases, J shed 8 bases, and the junction held 9 bases outside the gene matches. The length of the CDR3 is 15 residues. CDR3 in amino acids: CATSSTGTAREKLFF. CDR3 DNA sequence: TGTGCCACCAGCAGTACCGGGACAGCACGCGAAAAACTGTTTTTT.

In its sample, this clone was seen once. This chain links TRBV18 with TRBJ1-1; tentative D call: TRBD1 (6 bases). The CDR3 length is 13 residues. Trimming took off 2 bases at V and 3 bases at J, with 7 bases between the two ends. Per germline, CDR1 KGHSH and CDR2 LQKENI. CDR3 sequence (DNA): TGTGCCAGCTCACCATACAGGGACACTGAAGCTTTCTTT. It is translated as CASSPYRDTEAFF.

The chain recombines TRBV6-1 with TRBJ1-2; D is possibly TRBD1 (5 bases). V lost 4 bases, J lost 2 bases, and 14 bases lay in between. Germline V lookup: CDR1 MNHNS, CDR2 SASEGT. The CDR3 runs to 15 residues. The CDR3 loop is CASSGEFRGNYGYTF. The CDR3 nucleotides are TGTGCCAGCAGTGGAGAATTCCGGGGGAACTATGGCTACACCTTC.

The chain links TRBV10-3 to TRBJ1-6; 8 bases align to TRBD1. CDR1 ENHRY and CDR2 SYGVKD come from the germline V gene. CDR3 length equals 16 residues. With 0 bases clipped from V and 8 bases from J, the junction kept 6 bases outside the gene matches. CDR3 residues: CAISESTGANYSPLHF. CDR3 DNA sequence: TGTGCCATCAGTGAGTCGACAGGGGCGAATTATTCACCCCTCCACTTT.

The gene calls are TRBV9 and TRBJ1-6; a weak D match, TRBD1 (5 bases). Looked up from germline, CDR1 is SGDLS and CDR2 is YYNGEE. Trimming pared 4 bases from V and 9 bases from J, leaving 23 bases between. This CDR3 is 17 amino acids long. Written as DNA, the CDR3 is TGTGCCAGCAGCCCGTCCCGGGGGATACGTATCGGTTCACCCCTCCACTTT. Protein sequence: CASSPSRGIRIGSPLHF.

This chain joins TRBV2 and TRBJ2-1, with D uncertain. This CDR3 is 13 amino acids long. Germline V lookup: CDR1 SNHLY, CDR2 FYNNEI. Trimming pared 7 bases from V and 9 bases from J, leaving 16 bases between. CDR3 sequence reads: CASKREEFGEQFF. The CDR3 DNA is TGTGCCAGCAAGCGTGAGGAGTTTGGTGAGCAGTTCTTC.

Comments on this clone: At one end the junction does not follow the germline gene, possibly because of a read error. This CDR3 reads CSSSLDRRGPHGYTF. The DNA of the CDR3 is TGTTCCAGCAGCTTAGATCGCAGGGGGCCGCATGGCTACACCTTC. V usage is TRBV7-9 and J usage is TRBJ1-2; 8 bases line up with TRBD1. Germline-derived CDR1 and CDR2 are SEHNR and FQNEAQ (reference sequence). The CDR3 has 15 residues.

The gene calls are TRBV15 and TRBJ1-5; no reliable D call. Trimming removed 0 bases from V and 6 bases from J, with 9 bases in between. Per germline, CDR1 LNHNV and CDR2 YYDKDF (reference sequence). CDR3 length equals 14 residues. The CDR3 loop reads CATSRDRDSQPQHF. The CDR3 coding sequence is TGTGCCACCAGCAGAGATCGTGATAGTCAGCCCCAGCATTTT.

The chain recombines TRBV29-1 with TRBJ1-2; possibly TRBD1 for D (5 bases). Germline V lookup: CDR1 SQVTM, CDR2 ANQGSEA. The CDR3 has 10 amino acids. V lost 7 bases, J lost 8 bases, and 11 bases lay in between. The CDR3 sequence is CSADQGGYTF. The DNA for the CDR3 is TGCAGCGCCGACCAGGGAGGCTACACCTTC.

The chain combines TRBV7-2 with TRBJ2-7; 7 bases map to TRBD1. With V trimmed by 7 bases and J by 3 bases, 9 bases remained unmatched. Germline CDR1 SGHTA, CDR2 FQGNSA. The CDR3 is 14 residues long. Here the CDR3 DNA reads TGTGCCAGCACCGCACCGGGACAGATCTACGAGCAGTACTTC. Translated, it gives CASTAPGQIYEQYF.

This chain links TRBV2 with TRBJ1-4, with 10 bases that match TRBD1. Unmatched junction bases numbered 12, after V lost 8 bases and J lost 3 bases. This CDR3 is built from 17 residues. The germline gives CDR1 SNHLY, CDR2 FYNNEI. The CDR3 spells CASSLAGTGAANEKLFF. The CDR3 coding sequence is TGTGCCAGCTCCTTGGCCGGGACAGGGGCGGCTAATGAAAAACTGTTTTTT.

This clone was recorded a few times. V is TRBV6-1 and J is TRBJ1-2; no clear D. The CDR3 is 16 residues long. V lost 0 bases and J 0 bases, leaving 11 bases between the germline ends. Germline loops: CDR1 MNHNS, CDR2 SASEGT. The CDR3 loop reads CASSEAGGRANYGYTF. CDR3 bases: TGTGCCAGCAGTGAAGCAGGAGGGAGAGCTAACTATGGCTACACCTTC.